The 8 T cell receptor beta chains listed next were all sequenced from one sample in a study of human T cells and chemical hapten exposure (dated by TCRdb to the early 2020s). The time point label for this specimen denotes: patch test 1, 2 weeks after DPC sensitization. The treatment or condition tag for this specimen amounts to: therapeutic diphenylcyclopropenone sensitization with weekly scalp DPC. The library was built by means of RACE. TCRdb lists the instrument as NextSeq 500. TCRdb redid the processing of the public reads, applying fastp at Q25 and MiXCR, and retained in-frame beta chains. Duplicate CDR3 protein sequences are folded into a single record with the most common DNA and genes. The sample has roughly 70,000 distinct CDR3 sequences on record, over 7.5% of them singletons. Less than 4% of the sample goes to the ten largest clones. The specimen comprised whole blood, sampled in connection with sensitization to the hapten diphenylcyclopropenone (DPC). All receptors come from a woman in her forties with alopecia areata. Some clones in this sample may be carry-over from other donors' samples.

In its sample, this clonotype was seen many times. The chain couples TRBV11-2 to TRBJ2-3; TRBD1 might be the D (5 bases). The length of the CDR3 is 17 residues. Between the trimmed V and J ends, which lost 3 bases and 2 bases, there was a span of 18 bases. From germline, CDR1 is SGHAT and CDR2 FQNNGV. DNA of the CDR3: TGTGCCAGCAGCTTCCCTCCCGCAGGGTATCTCACAGATACGCAGTATTTT. Amino acid sequence: CASSFPPAGYLTDTQYF.

Many counts were recorded for this clonotype. The J gene is TRBJ2-3, the V gene TRBV4-1, with 12 bases fitting TRBD2. Germline V CDR1 and CDR2: MGHRA, YSYEKL. This CDR3 has 18 residues. V was clipped by 1 base and J by 6 bases; unmatched bases: 11. The DNA of the CDR3 is TGCGCCAGCAGCCAAGGCATTGCTAGCGGGGGGGCCTGGGATACGCAGTATTTT. Encoded protein: CASSQGIASGGAWDTQYF.

In this sample, this clonotype turned up a few times. The V gene is TRBV28, the J gene TRBJ1-1; no clear D gene. The CDR3 is 14 residues long. V was cut by 5 bases and J by 1 base, with 11 bases left in between. The germline V gene encodes CDR1 MDHEN and CDR2 SYDVKM. The CDR3 loop is CASSRPRKNTEAFF. Here the CDR3 DNA reads TGTGCCAGCAGTCGGCCCCGTAAGAACACTGAAGCTTTCTTT.

On this clonotype: Possible read error: a much larger clone is one base away. V is TRBV7-2 and J is TRBJ2-5, with 12 bases that match TRBD2. The DNA end favors TRBJ2-1, so the J call may be wrong. This CDR3 region has 15 residues. Germline V lookup: CDR1 SGHTA, CDR2 FQGNSA. The DNA of the CDR3 is TGTGCCAGCAGCCCTAGCGGGGGGGCCCAAGAGACCCAGTTCTTC. It codes for CASSPSGGAQETQFF.

The chain has TRBV9 and TRBJ1-4, with TRBD1 matching 7 bases. Germline CDR1 is SGDLS and CDR2 is YYNGEE. The length of the CDR3 is 15 residues. J gave up 3 bases and V 1 base, and 3 bases lay outside the gene matches. CDR3 sequence: CASSVRQGANEKLFF. CDR3 DNA: TGTGCCAGCAGCGTAAGACAGGGCGCTAATGAAAAACTGTTTTTT. The full variable domain, with the rest looked up from reference TRBV9 and TRBJ1-4, is DSGVTQTPKHLITATGQRVTLRCSPRSGDLSVYWYQQSLDQGLQFLIQYYNGEERAKGNILERFSAQQFPDLHSELNLSSLELGDSALYFCASSVRQGANEKLFFGSGTQLSVL.

In this sample, this clonotype turned up many times. V gene TRBV18 combines with J gene TRBJ1-1, with a tentative D call TRBD1 (6 bases). The CDR3 extends over 14 amino acids. Germline CDR1 is KGHSH and CDR2 is LQKENI. The V and J ends lost 0 bases and 11 bases respectively, with 16 bases between them. The CDR3 protein is CASSPPSDRMHAFF. CDR3 sequence (DNA): TGTGCCAGCTCACCACCGTCGGACAGAATGCATGCTTTCTTT.

This clonotype has at least ten counts. V gene TRBV2 combines with J gene TRBJ2-3, with 11 bases aligning to TRBD2. This CDR3 contains 16 residues. The V gene end was trimmed by 8 bases and the J gene end by 2 bases; junction bases not matched to a gene: 9. Germline V lookup: CDR1 SNHLY, CDR2 FYNNEI. CDR3 sequence reads: CASQILAGALTDTQYF. The DNA of the CDR3 is TGTGCCAGCCAAATACTAGCGGGGGCGCTCACAGATACGCAGTATTTT.

This clonotype was seen repeatedly, ten times or more. This rearrangement joins TRBV6-5 to TRBJ1-1, with D possibly being TRBD1 (6 bases). V was cut by 0 bases and J by 5 bases, with 13 bases left in between. There are 15 residues in the CDR3. Per germline, CDR1 MNHEY and CDR2 SVGAGI. Written as DNA, the CDR3 is TGTGCCAGCAGTTACTCGAGGGGGGGCTTAACTGAAGCTTTCTTT. Translation: CASSYSRGGLTEAFF.